These 3 T cell receptor beta chains share one sample of origin, sequenced in a study of T-cell reconstitution after alpha-beta-depleted transplantation in children (dated by TCRdb to about 2016). The receptor library was made with PCR. TCRdb names Illumina HiSeq 2500 as the instrument used. TCR libraries were prepared with molecular barcoding, using unique molecular identifiers to normalize TCRbeta repertoire quantification. TCRdb trimmed the raw reads at Q25, called clones with MiXCR and kept productive beta chains. When rows share a CDR3 protein, they turn into one entry using the most common DNA and genes. Recorded for this sample are about 640,000 distinct CDR3 sequences; 13% of them occurred a single time. The biggest ten clones account for over 2% of the sample. The label giving this sample's treatment or condition can be read as: allogeneic hematopoietic cell transplantation with graft depleted of TCRalphabeta T cells and CD19 B cells.

The sample consisted of PBMCs, mostly from graft donor cells, taken 360 days after TCRalphabeta/CD19-depleted stem cell transplant. Receptors were obtained from a male patient aged 10 to 17 who had a stem cell transplant for acute myeloid leukemia, so the T cells may come from the graft donor.

Only a few counts were recorded for this clonotype. The V call is TRBV6-6, the J call TRBJ2-1, with TRBD2 matching 8 bases. Germline CDR1 MNHNY, CDR2 SVGAGI (reference sequence). J gave up 7 bases and V 8 bases, and 7 bases lay outside the gene matches. This CDR3 has 13 amino acids. CDR3 DNA: TGTGCCAGCGGACTAGCAATTTTAAATGAGCAGTTCTTC. Residues: CASGLAILNEQFF.

A few counts support this clonotype. J is TRBJ2-5 and V is TRBV27, with D possibly being TRBD2 (5 bases). The CDR3 consists of 15 residues. Germline lookup yields CDR1 MNHEY and CDR2 SMNVEV (reference sequence). The V end lost 5 bases, the J end lost 2 bases, and 15 bases lay between the germline ends. The CDR3 DNA reads TGTGCCAGCAGTGCAAGAGGGCGAGGACAAGAGACCCAGTACTTC. It is translated as CASSARGRGQETQYF.

This clonotype showed up many times. The J gene is TRBJ2-7, the V gene TRBV11-1; weak D call: TRBD2 (6 bases). V dropped 0 bases and J dropped 3 bases, with 15 bases sitting between them. CDR1 is SGHAT, CDR2 FQDESV, per germline (reference sequence). CDR3 length: 16 amino acids. The CDR3 region is CASSLAEGGFLYEQYF. CDR3 DNA: TGTGCCAGCAGCTTAGCGGAGGGAGGCTTTCTCTACGAGCAGTACTTC. The whole variable domain, remainder taken from reference TRBV11-1 and TRBJ2-7, is EAEVAQSPRYKITEKSQAVAFWCDPISGHATLYWYRQILGQGPELLVQFQDESVVDDSQLPKDRFSAERLKGVDSTLKIQPAELGDSAMYLCASSLAEGGFLYEQYFGPGTRLTVT.